This TCR beta chain originates from a study of T cells after yellow fever vaccination. TCRdb redid the calling of the 5' RACE reads with MiXCR, one entry per CDR3 protein. The sample carries about 500,000 distinct CDR3 sequences, around 17% recorded once. Regarding this clonotype: Antigen unknown.

Overall study results and limits: Researchers cautioned that FACS-sorted repertoires could harbor abundant clonotypes contaminating from the bulk population.

Here the sequenced sample was PBMCs, taken 4 to 5 days after the first yellow fever vaccination. This sequence was found in a man aged 18 to 30 who received the YFV17D yellow fever vaccine.

The CDR3 DNA sequence: TGTGCCAGCAGTTACTCAGGGTCGGCTTTCTTT. Its translation: CASSYSGSAFF. The J gene is TRBJ1-1, the V gene TRBV6-2 or TRBV6-3, with unresolved D. Per the germline V gene, CDR1 is MNHEY and CDR2 is SVGEGT. Trimming took off 0 bases at V and 11 bases at J, with 7 bases between the two ends. The CDR3 consists of 11 residues.